These T cell receptor beta chains were read from a single sample in a study of radiation and T cells in renal cell carcinoma. Profiling relied on immunoSEQ multiplex PCR, and the TCRdb table lists in-frame clones only, not all of them. There are some 150,000 clones in the sample; approximately 82% occur only once, and approximately 24% lies in the top ten. The sample in question was blood, obtained from a patient whose treatment included radiotherapy and nephrectomy. Receptor source: a woman aged 50 to 65 with renal cell carcinoma. Both conserved end residues are trimmed from each CDR3. A D gene is named only where the DNA matches it firmly.

v_call,d_call,j_call,cdr3_aa
TRBV6-5,-,TRBJ2-7,ASSSPSAVYEQY
TRBV5-1,-,TRBJ2-7,ASRDGGGEQY
TRBV30,-,TRBJ2-3,AWSVWVDTQY
TRBV6-6,-,TRBJ1-6,ASSYRTAADSPLH
TRBV2,-,TRBJ2-7,ASSEVVTAYEQY
TRBV5-4,-,TRBJ2-6,ASSLPGSPNVLT
TRBV11-2,-,TRBJ2-5,ASSAGHKETQY
TRBV18,TRBD2,TRBJ2-7,ASSQGRREGPLRYEQY
TRBV6-5,TRBD1,TRBJ1-1,ASRGPGQGATEAF
TRBV10-1,TRBD1,TRBJ2-7,ASSRDRGISAYEQY
TRBV2,-,TRBJ2-7,ASTRGRGSYEQY
TRBV9,TRBD1,TRBJ1-2,ASSRGDRVGYGYT
TRBV19,-,TRBJ2-1,ASSRDNEQF
TRBV25-1,TRBD2,TRBJ2-7,ASSGTAGGEYEQY
TRBV29-1,-,TRBJ1-1,SVVVNGAEETEAF
TRBV5-4,TRBD2,TRBJ2-3,ASRDRTSGRADTQY
TRBV28,-,TRBJ2-2,ASRPGSGELF
TRBV5-1,-,TRBJ2-2,ASSRRGDSGTGELF
TRBV6-5,-,TRBJ1-1,ASRRTAGTEAF
TRBV27,TRBD1,TRBJ2-6,ASTPGTGSAGANVLT
TRBV5-1,-,TRBJ1-4,ASSAGRNNEKLF
TRBV7-2,-,TRBJ1-2,ASSLVSGEAGVDGYT
TRBV9,-,TRBJ2-5,ASSAYDGYEQY
TRBV7-9,-,TRBJ1-1,ASNSRGNTEAF
TRBV23-1,-,TRBJ1-1,ASSQSLTEAF
TRBV25-1,TRBD2,TRBJ2-3,ASSEGLAGSTDTQY
TRBV2,-,TRBJ1-3,ASSPRRSGNTIY
TRBV7-2,TRBD1,TRBJ1-2,ASSGGQGHYGYT
TRBV15,TRBD2,TRBJ2-7,ATSRDWEGKYEQY
TRBV6-1,-,TRBJ2-1,ATAGAYSYNEQF
TRBV4-3,-,TRBJ1-1,ASSQERGARLKAF
TRBV5-1,-,TRBJ2-2,ASKMASEKEELF
TRBV7-2,-,TRBJ1-1,ASSRPGPNTEAF
TRBV6-5,-,TRBJ1-5,ASQQGPEGNQPQH
TRBV5-4,-,TRBJ1-2,ASSLAGQSYGYT